One sample yielded the 13 T cell receptor beta chains listed below, sequenced in a study of technical replicates of blood from a few donors. Profiling relied on immunoSEQ multiplex PCR, and the TCRdb table lists in-frame clones only, not all of them. The sample carries roughly 15,000 clones, around four fifths recorded once. The sequencing input was PBMCs. All receptors come from a human donor in good health.

This clone was observed a few times. This chain connects TRBV27 to TRBJ1-1, with D tentatively TRBD1 (5 bases). V shed 3 bases and J shed 3 bases, with 11 bases lying between them. The CDR3 contains 14 residues. Germline V gene data show CDR1 as MNHEY and CDR2 as SMNVEV (reference sequence). This chain's CDR3 is CASSFDSLYTEAFF. The DNA for the CDR3 is TGTGCCAGCAGTTTTGACAGTCTGTACACTGAAGCTTTCTTT.

The chain uses TRBV7-9 and TRBJ1-1; D is ambiguous. The length of the CDR3 is 14 residues. V was shortened by 4 bases and J by 0 bases, with 9 bases between the two germline ends. Germline CDR1 is SEHNR and CDR2 is FQNEAQ (reference sequence). The CDR3 nucleotides read TGTGCCAGCAGCTCTATAGGAGTGAACACTGAAGCTTTCTTT. Its protein product is CASSSIGVNTEAFF.

This clone was seen more than once but under ten times. The J gene is TRBJ2-1, the V gene TRBV18, with a possible D match to TRBD2 (5 bases). The CDR3 runs to 12 residues. V gave up 6 bases and J gave up 6 bases, with 9 bases separating them. Per the germline V gene, CDR1 is KGHSH and CDR2 is LQKENI. In nucleotides, the CDR3 is TGTGCCAGCTCCCAAGGACTCAATGAGCAGTTCTTC. Its translation is CASSQGLNEQFF.

This chain joins TRBV13 and TRBJ2-2, with 11 bases aligning to TRBD2. Trimming at V came to 6 bases and at J to 5 bases, leaving 8 bases not matched to a gene. The CDR3 loop spans 16 amino acids. The germline gives CDR1 PRHDT, CDR2 FYEKMQ (reference sequence). CDR3 in DNA: TGTGCCAGCAGTCACCTAGCGGGAGGTTCTACCGGGGAGCTGTTTTTT. Translated: CASSHLAGGSTGELFF.

This chain links TRBV28 with TRBJ2-5; 10 positions match TRBD1. The CDR3 has 19 residues. The V segment lost 5 bases and the J segment 3 bases; nucleotides outside the gene matches: 18. Germline assignment: CDR1 MDHEN and CDR2 SYDVKM. The chain's CDR3 is CASSQTPHRDRGWEETQYF. The CDR3, as DNA: TGTGCCAGCAGTCAGACTCCCCACCGGGACAGGGGATGGGAAGAGACCCAGTACTTC. The full variable domain, its missing parts supplied by reference TRBV28 and TRBJ2-5, is DVKVTQSSRYLVKRTGEKVFLECVQDMDHENMFWYRQDPGLGLRLIYFSYDVKMKEKGDIPEGYSVSREKKERFSLILESASTNQTSMYLCASSQTPHRDRGWEETQYFGPGTRLLVL.

The J gene is TRBJ2-4, the V gene TRBV4-1; 9 bases line up with TRBD1. This CDR3 is 17 amino acids long. The germline V gene has CDR1 MGHRA and CDR2 YSYEKL. J was trimmed by 2 bases and V by 4 bases; bases with no gene match: 9. The CDR3 DNA is TGCGCCAGCAGCCCGAAAGACAGGGGGGGCTCCAAAAACATTCAGTACTTC. It yields the protein CASSPKDRGGSKNIQYF.

This sequence joins TRBV15 and TRBJ2-2, with a tentative D call TRBD1 (5 bases). This CDR3 contains 14 residues. The germline gives CDR1 LNHNV, CDR2 YYDKDF (reference sequence). Trimming left V 0 bases short and J 5 bases short, with 7 bases between. The CDR3 sequence: CATSRDRGTGELFF. CDR3 nucleotide sequence: TGTGCCACCAGCAGAGATAGGGGAACCGGGGAGCTGTTTTTT.

This chain links TRBV7-9 with TRBJ1-1, with a weak D call TRBD1 (6 bases). The CDR3 loop spans 15 amino acids. The ends were cut back, 5 bases at V and 2 bases at J, with 15 bases in the middle. The V gene's germline CDR1 is SEHNR and CDR2 FQNEAQ (reference sequence). The CDR3 region has the DNA TGTGCCAGCAGCCACAAACAGGGCCGCAACACTGAAGCTTTCTTT. This sequence encodes CASSHKQGRNTEAFF.

This rearrangement joins TRBV6-5 to TRBJ2-7, with no clear D. Germline CDR1 reads MNHEY; CDR2 reads SVGAGI. V dropped 2 bases and J dropped 7 bases, with 18 bases sitting between them. This CDR3 spans 15 amino acids. CDR3 amino acids: CASSYTRQGTSEQYF. In DNA, the CDR3 is TGTGCCAGCAGTTACACGCGACAAGGCACCTCAGAGCAGTACTTC.

The chain combines TRBV5-1 with TRBJ1-4, with 9 nucleotides matching TRBD1. CDR3 length equals 15 residues. Germline values: CDR1 SGHRS, CDR2 YFSETQ. V shed 4 bases, J shed 8 bases, and the junction held 9 bases outside the gene matches. The CDR3 bases are TGCGCCAGCAGCACAGGACAGGGGAGGGCGGAAAAACTGTTTTTT. Translating it yields CASSTGQGRAEKLFF.

The chain has TRBV19 and TRBJ2-2; 14 bases are shared with TRBD2. The germline CDR1 and CDR2 sequences are LNHDA and SQIVND (reference sequence). CDR3 length: 15 amino acids. V gave up 10 bases and J gave up 5 bases; unmatched junction bases: 6. This CDR3 reads CATQGLAGGTGELFF. CDR3 sequence (DNA): TGTGCCACCCAAGGACTAGCGGGAGGAACCGGGGAGCTGTTTTTT.

This chain joins TRBV6-5 and TRBJ2-3, with D perhaps TRBD1 (5 bases). Germline assignment: CDR1 MNHEY and CDR2 SVGAGI. This CDR3 is built from 15 residues. Trimming removed 0 bases at V and 3 bases at J, with 10 bases between. CDR3 coding DNA: TGTGCCAGCAGTTACTCGGTAGCAGGGACAGATACGCAGTATTTT. Its translation: CASSYSVAGTDTQYF.

The chain employs TRBV30 and TRBJ1-3; D gene uncertain. CDR1 is GTSNPN, CDR2 SVGIG, per germline (reference sequence). This CDR3 spans 11 amino acids. Trimming took off 0 bases at V and 7 bases at J, with 4 bases between the two ends. The CDR3 spells CAWSVRNTIYF. CDR3 DNA sequence: TGTGCCTGGAGTGTACGGAACACCATATATTTT.